This paragraph covers one TCR beta chain sequence. An end of the junction does not agree with germline; a read error may underlie this. This record comes from a study of tumor-infiltrating lymphocytes in primary liver carcinoma. TCR beta cDNA was reverse-transcribed from 450 to 500 ng of total RNA. The reaction used a constant-region primer and ProtoScript II reverse transcriptase. Employing slightly modified ARM-PCR, three nested multiplex PCR rounds were run, and these gave rise to the TCR beta libraries. For roughly 10 cycles apiece, the opening two PCR rounds ran with TRBV1-TRBV30 forward primers and a C-beta reverse primer. TCRdb ran MiXCR on the multiplex PCR reads and lists one entry per CDR3 protein. Among around 40,000 distinct CDR3 sequences listed, 73% were seen once. The CDR3 spans 15 residues. The germline gives CDR1 MDHEN, CDR2 SYDVKM. For each extraction, RNA and DNA were obtained together from approximately 20-30 mg of unsorted bulk tissue.

Sequencing used liver tumor tissue from sampling region 2. Subset: tumor region T2, inferior pole. V usage is TRBV28 and J usage is TRBJ1-5; D perhaps matches TRBD1 (5 bases). The sequence was collected from a man aged 40-50 years with primary liver carcinoma and hepatitis B virus infection. The CDR3 protein is CASSLRGLGNRPQHF. The CDR3 nucleotides are TGTGCCAGCAGTTTAAGGGGTTTGGGCAATCGGCCCCAGCACTTT.